One and the same sample provided the 20 T cell receptor beta chains below, sequenced in a study of T cell responses to AZD1222 COVID-19 vaccine. Sequenced by immunoSEQ multiplex PCR; TCRdb stores in-frame clones only, minus some. The profile shows 90,000 to 120,000 clones, around nine tenths of them singletons. Sequences were derived from peripheral blood, sampled on day 0 of AZD1222 vaccination. These receptors were taken from an adult in good health.

The V call is TRBV7-2, the J call TRBJ1-1, with D perhaps matching TRBD1 (5 bases). The V gene lost 4 bases and the J gene lost 7 bases, with 13 bases spanning the gap. The CDR3 length is 13 residues. Looked up from germline, CDR1 is SGHTA and CDR2 is FQGNSA. Here the CDR3 reads CASSYIQGFEAFF. CDR3 bases: TGTGCCAGCAGCTATATTCAGGGTTTTGAAGCTTTCTTT.

The chain combines TRBV6-6 with TRBJ1-2; 7 nucleotides match TRBD1. Germline CDR1 and CDR2: MNHNY and SVGAGI (reference sequence). V gave up 0 bases and J gave up 4 bases; unmatched junction bases: 2. CDR3 length: 14 residues. The CDR3, as DNA: TGTGCCAGCAGTTACTCGACAGGGACCTATGGCTACACCTTC. Amino acids: CASSYSTGTYGYTF.

CDR3 loop: CASNLATNYEQYF. For the CDR3, the DNA is TGTGCCAGCAACCTGGCGACGAACTACGAGCAGTACTTC. This chain uses TRBV12-3 or TRBV12-4 with TRBJ2-7; D unclear. The CDR3 is 13 residues long. V lost 7 bases and J 3 bases, leaving 13 bases between the germline ends.

The J gene is TRBJ1-5, the V gene TRBV28, with D perhaps TRBD1 (6 bases). The CDR3 consists of 16 residues. V shed 1 base and J shed 5 bases, with 15 bases lying between them. Germline CDR1 and CDR2: MDHEN and SYDVKM. For the CDR3, the DNA is TGTGCCAGCAGTTTATATAGGACAGTGGTTGATCAGCCCCAGCATTTT. This sequence encodes CASSLYRTVVDQPQHF. Full variable domain (remainder filled in from reference TRBV28 and TRBJ1-5): DVKVTQSSRYLVKRTGEKVFLECVQDMDHENMFWYRQDPGLGLRLIYFSYDVKMKEKGDIPEGYSVSREKKERFSLILESASTNQTSMYLCASSLYRTVVDQPQHFGDGTRLSIL.

To note about this clone: This sample includes further DNA sequences coding for the same CDR3. V and J are TRBV7-2 and TRBJ1-3; unclear D gene. The CDR3 is 14 amino acids. V dropped 3 bases and J dropped 3 bases, with 9 bases sitting between them. CDR1 is SGHTA and CDR2 is FQGNSA in the germline V gene. The CDR3 loop reads CASSLGGSGNTIYF. The DNA for the CDR3 is TGTGCCAGCAGCTTGGGTGGGAGTGGAAACACCATATATTTT.

On this clone itself: The sample has other DNA sequences that encode this CDR3 too. The chain is built from TRBV6-5 and TRBJ1-5, with TRBD1 matching 9 bases. The junction had 5 bases not matched to a gene; V was cut back by 6 bases and J by 2 bases. The CDR3 consists of 15 residues. CDR1 is MNHEY and CDR2 is SVGAGI in the germline V gene. CDR3 sequence (DNA): TGTGCCAGCAGCCCCCGGGACAGGGGCAATCAGCCCCAGCATTTT. Translated: CASSPRDRGNQPQHF.

The V call is TRBV5-5, the J call TRBJ1-6; D perhaps matches TRBD1 (5 bases). Trimming took off 0 bases at V and 7 bases at J, with 11 bases between the two ends. Looked up from germline, CDR1 is SGHKS and CDR2 is YYEKEE (reference sequence). The CDR3 extends over 15 amino acids. CDR3 bases: TGTGCCAGCAGCTTGGGGCAGGGAAGGAATTCACCCCTCCACTTT. This codes for CASSLGQGRNSPLHF.

The chain carries TRBV27 and TRBJ1-1; 7 bases agree with TRBD1. Germline loops: CDR1 MNHEY, CDR2 SMNVEV (reference sequence). Trimming cost V 3 bases and J 5 bases; bases outside gene matches: 9. The CDR3 consists of 15 residues. The CDR3 DNA reads TGTGCCAGCAGTTTGGTCGGAACAGGGGAAACTGAAGCTTTCTTT. Amino acids: CASSLVGTGETEAFF.

The CDR3 reads CASSLGSSAYNEQFF. The CDR3 DNA reads as TGTGCCAGCAGCCTCGGTTCTAGCGCCTACAATGAGCAGTTCTTC. The chain joins TRBV7-3 to TRBJ2-1; D is perhaps TRBD2 (6 bases). The CDR3 length is 15 residues. V was clipped by 5 bases and J by 2 bases, with 13 bases between them. The germline V gene has CDR1 SGHTA and CDR2 FQGTGA.

The genes are TRBV6-6 and TRBJ1-4; D is perhaps TRBD1 (5 bases). V lost 6 bases, J lost 8 bases, and 19 bases lay in between. The germline gives CDR1 MNHNY, CDR2 SVGAGI (reference sequence). CDR3 size: 15 residues. The CDR3 bases are TGTGCCAGCAGCCCCGGGGACGCCGGGCGCGAAAAACTGTTTTTT. This translates into CASSPGDAGREKLFF.

The chain recombines TRBV9 with TRBJ1-1; weak D call: TRBD1 (5 bases). V gave up 2 bases and J gave up 2 bases, with 7 bases separating them. This CDR3 region has 13 residues. Germline loops: CDR1 SGDLS, CDR2 YYNGEE. The CDR3 DNA sequence: TGTGCCAGCAGCGTCTGGGACAACACTGAAGCTTTCTTT. Protein: CASSVWDNTEAFF.

The chain carries TRBV28 and TRBJ2-7; D remains unclear. CDR1 MDHEN and CDR2 SYDVKM come from the germline V gene. The CDR3 is 13 amino acids. V dropped 7 bases and J dropped 5 bases, with 15 bases sitting between them. This CDR3 is CASTSAGSNEQYF. The CDR3 region has the DNA TGTGCCAGCACCTCAGCTGGCAGCAACGAGCAGTACTTC.

The chain couples TRBV2 to TRBJ1-2; 8 positions match TRBD1. Looked up from germline, CDR1 is SNHLY and CDR2 is FYNNEI. V dropped 10 bases and J dropped 2; count of bases not matched to a gene: 3. The CDR3 runs 12 residues. The CDR3, as DNA: TGTGCCATCGGACAGGGAAACTATGGCTACACCTTC. Amino acid sequence: CAIGQGNYGYTF.

The chain carries TRBV7-9 and TRBJ1-3; D uncertain. The CDR3 is 17 residues long. V dropped 5 bases and J dropped 0 bases, with 17 bases sitting between them. CDR1 SEHNR and CDR2 FQNEAQ come from the germline V gene (reference sequence). CDR3 loop: CASSPRTGKYSGNTIYF. CDR3 nucleotide sequence: TGTGCCAGCAGCCCCCGGACGGGTAAATACTCTGGAAACACCATATATTTT.

The chain recombines TRBV6-5 with TRBJ1-1; D not certain. Germline V gene data show CDR1 as MNHEY and CDR2 as SVGAGI. This CDR3 is built from 11 residues. Deletions cut 8 bases from V and 1 base from J, with 5 bases between. The CDR3 sequence: CASLWNTEAFF. The CDR3 nucleotides read TGTGCCAGCCTCTGGAACACTGAAGCTTTCTTT.

V gene TRBV28 combines with J gene TRBJ1-1; 9 bases are shared with TRBD1. Germline V lookup: CDR1 MDHEN, CDR2 SYDVKM. V was pared by 8 bases and J by 7 bases, with 11 bases of the junction left unmatched. CDR3 size: 14 residues. CDR3: CASLDRGRALEAFF. The CDR3 DNA reads as TGTGCCAGCTTGGACAGGGGACGAGCCCTTGAAGCTTTCTTT.

CDR3 region: CASSHGQGNYGYTF. The CDR3 DNA reads as TGCGCCAGCAGCCACGGACAGGGAAACTATGGCTACACCTTC. The V call is TRBV4-3, the J call TRBJ1-2, with 8 nucleotides matching TRBD1. V was clipped by 3 bases and J by 2 bases; unmatched bases: 2. CDR1 and CDR2 from the germline V gene are LGHNA and YSLEER. CDR3 size: 14 residues.

The chain uses TRBV2 and TRBJ1-4; perhaps TRBD1 as D (6 bases). V was clipped by 4 bases and J by 2 bases, with 8 bases between them. Looked up from germline, CDR1 is SNHLY and CDR2 is FYNNEI. This CDR3 has 14 residues. CDR3 residues: CASSGGHTNEKLFF. CDR3 in DNA: TGTGCCAGCAGTGGGGGACACACTAATGAAAAACTGTTTTTT.

The V and J genes are TRBV7-2 and TRBJ1-6; D not certain. Germline CDR1 is SGHTA and CDR2 is FQGNSA. V lost 4 bases, J lost 9 bases, and 16 bases lay in between. This CDR3 region has 15 residues. DNA for the CDR3: TGTGCCAGCAGCTCCCAACGGCGAGATGGTTCACCCCTCCACTTT. Its protein is CASSSQRRDGSPLHF.

The chain joins TRBV6-5 to TRBJ1-2, with 7 bases lining up with TRBD1. In germline, CDR1 is MNHEY, CDR2 SVGAGI. The junction had 2 bases not matched to a gene; V was cut back by 6 bases and J by 7 bases. The CDR3 sequence is 11 residues long. CDR3 DNA: TGTGCCAGCAGACAGGGGTCTGGCTACACCTTC. It specifies CASRQGSGYTF.